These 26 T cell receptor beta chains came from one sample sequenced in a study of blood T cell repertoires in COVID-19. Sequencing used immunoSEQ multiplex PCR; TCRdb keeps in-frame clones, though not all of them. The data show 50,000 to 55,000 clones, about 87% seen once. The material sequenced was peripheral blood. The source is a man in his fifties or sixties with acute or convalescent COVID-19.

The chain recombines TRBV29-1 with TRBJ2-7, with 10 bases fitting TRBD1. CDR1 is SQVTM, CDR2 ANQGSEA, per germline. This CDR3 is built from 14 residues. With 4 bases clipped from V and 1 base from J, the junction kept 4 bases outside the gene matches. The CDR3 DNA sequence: TGCAGCGTTGTCTGGGACAGGGGATCCTACGAGCAGTACTTC. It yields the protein CSVVWDRGSYEQYF.

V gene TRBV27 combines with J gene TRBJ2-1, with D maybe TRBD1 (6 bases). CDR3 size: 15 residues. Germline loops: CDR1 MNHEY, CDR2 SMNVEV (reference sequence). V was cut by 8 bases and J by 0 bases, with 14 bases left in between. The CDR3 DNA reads TGTGCCAGCCCCCGGACAGACTCCTCCTACAATGAGCAGTTCTTC. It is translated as CASPRTDSSYNEQFF.

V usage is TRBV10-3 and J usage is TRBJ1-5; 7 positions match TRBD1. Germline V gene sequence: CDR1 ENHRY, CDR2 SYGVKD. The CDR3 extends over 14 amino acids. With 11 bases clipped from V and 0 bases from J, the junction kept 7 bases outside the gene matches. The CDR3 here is CAAGTEYSNQPQHF. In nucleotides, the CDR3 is TGTGCCGCTGGGACAGAATATAGCAATCAGCCCCAGCATTTT.

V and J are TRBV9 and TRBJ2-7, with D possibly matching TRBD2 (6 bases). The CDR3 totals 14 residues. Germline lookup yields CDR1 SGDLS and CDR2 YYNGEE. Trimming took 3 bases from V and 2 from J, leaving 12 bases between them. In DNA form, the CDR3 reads TGTGCCAGCAGCGCCGGGACTCCGACCTACGAGCAGTACTTC. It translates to CASSAGTPTYEQYF.

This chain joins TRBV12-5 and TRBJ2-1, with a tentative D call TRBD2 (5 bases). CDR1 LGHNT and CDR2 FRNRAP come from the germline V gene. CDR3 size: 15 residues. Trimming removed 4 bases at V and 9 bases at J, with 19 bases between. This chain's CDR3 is CASGWVLRAAREQFF. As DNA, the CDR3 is TGTGCTAGTGGTTGGGTATTAAGAGCGGCCCGTGAGCAGTTCTTC.

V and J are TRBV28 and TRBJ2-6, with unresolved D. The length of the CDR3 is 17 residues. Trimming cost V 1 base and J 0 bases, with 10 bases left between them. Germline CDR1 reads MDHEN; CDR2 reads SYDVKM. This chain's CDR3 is CASSLSQSYSGANVLTF. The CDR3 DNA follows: TGTGCCAGCAGTTTATCCCAGTCTTACTCTGGGGCCAACGTCCTGACTTTC.

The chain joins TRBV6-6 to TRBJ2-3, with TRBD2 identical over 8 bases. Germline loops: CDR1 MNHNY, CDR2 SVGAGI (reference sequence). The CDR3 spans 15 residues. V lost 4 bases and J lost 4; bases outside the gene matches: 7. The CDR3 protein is CASSSSGSPADTQYF. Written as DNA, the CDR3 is TGTGCCAGCAGTTCCAGCGGGAGCCCTGCAGATACGCAGTATTTT.

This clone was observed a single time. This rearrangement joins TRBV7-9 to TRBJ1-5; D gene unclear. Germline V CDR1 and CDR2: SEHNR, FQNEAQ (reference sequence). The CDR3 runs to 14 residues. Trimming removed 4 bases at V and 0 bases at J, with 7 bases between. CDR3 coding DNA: TGTGCCAGCAGCTCCAGGTTTAGCAATCAGCCCCAGCATTTT. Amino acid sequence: CASSSRFSNQPQHF.

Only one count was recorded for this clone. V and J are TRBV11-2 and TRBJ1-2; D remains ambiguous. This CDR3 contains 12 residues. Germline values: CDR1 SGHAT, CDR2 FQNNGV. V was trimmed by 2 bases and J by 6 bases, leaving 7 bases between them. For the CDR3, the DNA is TGTGCCAGCAGCTTAATACAGCATGGCTACACCTTC. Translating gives CASSLIQHGYTF.

Here the CDR3 DNA reads TGTGCCAGCTCACCACCGACGAGGCAGACCTACGAGCAGTACTTC. Its translation is CASSPPTRQTYEQYF. V gene TRBV18 combines with J gene TRBJ2-7; no clear D gene. Deletions cut 0 bases from V and 2 bases from J, with 11 bases between. Germline V lookup: CDR1 KGHSH, CDR2 LQKENI. The CDR3 has 15 residues.

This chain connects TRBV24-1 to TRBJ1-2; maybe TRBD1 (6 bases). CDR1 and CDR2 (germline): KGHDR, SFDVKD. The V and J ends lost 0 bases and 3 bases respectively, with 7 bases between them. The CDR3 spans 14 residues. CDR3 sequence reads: CATSDLDRYYGYTF. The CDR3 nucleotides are TGTGCCACCAGTGATTTGGACAGGTACTATGGCTACACCTTC.

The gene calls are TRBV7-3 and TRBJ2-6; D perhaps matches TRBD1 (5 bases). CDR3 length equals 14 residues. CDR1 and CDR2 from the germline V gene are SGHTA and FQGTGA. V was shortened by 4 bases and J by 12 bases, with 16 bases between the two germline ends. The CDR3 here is CASSSLQGFPVLTF. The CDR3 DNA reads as TGTGCCAGCAGCTCACTCCAGGGATTCCCCGTCCTGACTTTC.

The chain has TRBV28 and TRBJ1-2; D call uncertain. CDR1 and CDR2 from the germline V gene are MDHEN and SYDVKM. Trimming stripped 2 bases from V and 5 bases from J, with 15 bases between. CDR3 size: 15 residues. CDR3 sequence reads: CASSLEGRTQYGYTF. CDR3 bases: TGTGCCAGCAGTTTAGAAGGCCGAACACAGTATGGCTACACCTTC.

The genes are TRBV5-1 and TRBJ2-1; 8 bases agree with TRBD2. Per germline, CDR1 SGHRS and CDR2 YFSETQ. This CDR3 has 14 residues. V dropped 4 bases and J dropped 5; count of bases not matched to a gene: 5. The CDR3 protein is CASSLSGGDNEQFF. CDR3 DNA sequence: TGCGCCAGCAGCCTCTCCGGGGGGGACAATGAGCAGTTCTTC.

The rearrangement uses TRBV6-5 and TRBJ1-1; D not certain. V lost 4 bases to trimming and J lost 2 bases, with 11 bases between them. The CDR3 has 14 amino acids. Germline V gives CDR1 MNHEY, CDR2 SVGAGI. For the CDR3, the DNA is TGTGCCAGCAGTTCCCTGGGGAGTAACACTGAAGCTTTCTTT. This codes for CASSSLGSNTEAFF.

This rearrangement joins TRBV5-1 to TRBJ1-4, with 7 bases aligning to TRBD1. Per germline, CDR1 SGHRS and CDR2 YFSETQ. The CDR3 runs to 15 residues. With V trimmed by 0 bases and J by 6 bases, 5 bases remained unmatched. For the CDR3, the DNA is TGCGCCAGCAGCTTGGGGACAGGCCGGGATGAAAAACTGTTTTTT. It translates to CASSLGTGRDEKLFF.

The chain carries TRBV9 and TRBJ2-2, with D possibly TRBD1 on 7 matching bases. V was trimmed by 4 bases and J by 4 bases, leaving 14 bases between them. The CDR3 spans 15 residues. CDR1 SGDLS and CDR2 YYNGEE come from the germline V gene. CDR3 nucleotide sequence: TGTGCCAGCAGCTCCAGACAGGGAGGCACCGGGGAGCTGTTTTTT. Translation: CASSSRQGGTGELFF.

Here the CDR3 reads CAISGGEKLFF. The CDR3 coding sequence is TGTGCCATCAGCGGTGGTGAAAAACTGTTTTTT. The chain joins TRBV10-3 to TRBJ1-4; unclear D gene. CDR3 length: 11 amino acids. Trimming stripped 6 bases from V and 7 bases from J, with 6 bases between. Germline V gives CDR1 ENHRY, CDR2 SYGVKD.

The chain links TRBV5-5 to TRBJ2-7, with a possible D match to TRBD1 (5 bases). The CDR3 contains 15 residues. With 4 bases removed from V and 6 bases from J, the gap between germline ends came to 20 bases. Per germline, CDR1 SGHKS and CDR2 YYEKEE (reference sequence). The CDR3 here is CASSGRQLPSSEQYF. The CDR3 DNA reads TGTGCCAGCAGCGGAAGACAGCTACCATCGTCCGAGCAGTACTTC.

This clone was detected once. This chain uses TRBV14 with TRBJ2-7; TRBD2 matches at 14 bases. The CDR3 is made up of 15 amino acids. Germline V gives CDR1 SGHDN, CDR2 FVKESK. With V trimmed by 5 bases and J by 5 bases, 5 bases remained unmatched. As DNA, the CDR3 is TGTGCCAGCAGCTACACGGGACTAGCGGGAGACGAGCAGTACTTC. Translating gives CASSYTGLAGDEQYF.

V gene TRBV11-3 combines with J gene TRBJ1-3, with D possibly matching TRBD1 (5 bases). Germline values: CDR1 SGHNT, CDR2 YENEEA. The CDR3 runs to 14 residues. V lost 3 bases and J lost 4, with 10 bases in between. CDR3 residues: CASSLGGPGNTIYF. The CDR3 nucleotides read TGTGCCAGCAGCTTGGGGGGTCCCGGAAACACCATATATTTT.

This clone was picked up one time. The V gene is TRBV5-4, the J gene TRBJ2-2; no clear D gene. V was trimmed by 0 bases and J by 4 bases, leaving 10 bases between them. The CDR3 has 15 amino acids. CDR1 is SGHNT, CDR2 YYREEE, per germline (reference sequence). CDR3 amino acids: CASSLVLGSTGELFF. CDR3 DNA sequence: TGTGCCAGCAGCTTGGTCCTAGGATCCACCGGGGAGCTGTTTTTT.

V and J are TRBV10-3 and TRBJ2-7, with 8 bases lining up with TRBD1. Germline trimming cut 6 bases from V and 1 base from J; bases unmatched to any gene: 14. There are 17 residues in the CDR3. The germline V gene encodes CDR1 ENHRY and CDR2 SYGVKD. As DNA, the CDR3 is TGTGCCATCAGCAGACAGGGGCCCCCTTACTTTTCCTACGAGCAGTACTTC. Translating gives CAISRQGPPYFSYEQYF.

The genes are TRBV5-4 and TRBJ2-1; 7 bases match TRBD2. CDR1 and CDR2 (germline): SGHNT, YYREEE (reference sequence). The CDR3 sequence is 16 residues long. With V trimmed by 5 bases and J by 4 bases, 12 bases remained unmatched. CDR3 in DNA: TGTGCCAGCAGTCGTGGGGGGGGTCGCAGTTACAATGAGCAGTTCTTC. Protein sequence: CASSRGGGRSYNEQFF.

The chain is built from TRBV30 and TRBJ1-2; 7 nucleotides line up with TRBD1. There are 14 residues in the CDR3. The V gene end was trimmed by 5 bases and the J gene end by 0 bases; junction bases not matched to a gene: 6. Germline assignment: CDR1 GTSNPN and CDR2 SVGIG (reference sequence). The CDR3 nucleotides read TGTGCCTGGTCTAACAGGGGAACTAACTATGGCTACACCTTC. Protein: CAWSNRGTNYGYTF.

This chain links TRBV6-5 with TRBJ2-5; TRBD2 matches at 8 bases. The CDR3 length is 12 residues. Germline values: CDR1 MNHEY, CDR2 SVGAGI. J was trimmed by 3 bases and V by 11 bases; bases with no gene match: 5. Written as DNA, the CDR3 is TGTGCCCGCCCAGCGGGGGAAGAGACCCAGTACTTC. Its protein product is CARPAGEETQYF.